This T cell receptor beta chain was documented in a study of blood T cell repertoires in COVID-19. Across the whole study: Sources were T cells, B-cell-depleted T cells, or PBMCs; the material itself was cDNA or gDNA.

As processed by the authors: The assay estimated nucleated cells by amplifying reference gene primers. The method was immunoSEQ multiplex PCR; TCRdb's version includes in-frame clones alone and lacks a portion of them. V and J calls and clone size are those listed in that table; D and trimming were worked out from the DNA. The profile shows around 380,000 clones, more than 75% of them singletons. Adults between about 18 and 95 years of age took part from fewer than 30 US areas. Recovered Cohort 3 donors showed two negative PCRs, clearance, or symptom resolution. The CDR3 loop spans 15 amino acids. V gave up 9 bases and J gave up 0 bases, with 15 bases separating them. Germline assignment: CDR1 LNHNV and CDR2 YYDKDF (reference sequence).

The receptor was derived from a man aged 25-45 years who had recovered from COVID-19. The chain recombines TRBV15 with TRBJ2-1; tentative D call: TRBD2 (5 bases). Sequencing input: PBMCs or T cells enriched from blood (not recorded which). The CDR3 DNA reads as TGTGCCACGGCGCTAGGCGGAGGCTCCTACAATGAGCAGTTCTTC. This translates into CATALGGGSYNEQFF.